This paragraph reports one T cell receptor beta chain. Its antigen remains unknown. Noted treatment: oral pan-JAK inhibitor, 5-10 mg twice daily. Alopecia areata patients gave lesional scalp punch biopsies and peripheral blood samples. Per the germline V gene, CDR1 is MNHNS and CDR2 is SASEGT. This CDR3 comprises 13 residues. V shed 0 bases and J shed 7 bases, with 10 bases lying between them. Sequencing used cDNA as its template, made by extracting RNA and reverse transcribing it. Sequencing used immunoSEQ multiplex PCR; TCRdb keeps in-frame clones, though not all of them. There are about 200,000 clones in the sample; approximately 57% occur only once, and just over 1% lies in the top ten. The sample originates from a study of CD8+ T cells in alopecia areata. Across the study: Tofacitinib was given for 6 to 18 months, then stopped for 6 months.

General study results and limits: Normal scalp had lower clonality than lesional scalp, with alopecia totalis/universalis lesions showing this most strongly. Normal skin's resident alphabeta T cells are also sequenced in scalp samples.

The source of this sequence is a human donor with alopecia areata. The chain employs TRBV6-1 and TRBJ2-7, with D unresolved. Source: CD4+ T cells sorted from blood, taken at week 24, from a patient treated with tofacitinib. The CDR3 spells CASSEATVGEQYF. The CDR3, as DNA: TGTGCCAGCAGTGAAGCCACCGTGGGGGAGCAGTACTTC.